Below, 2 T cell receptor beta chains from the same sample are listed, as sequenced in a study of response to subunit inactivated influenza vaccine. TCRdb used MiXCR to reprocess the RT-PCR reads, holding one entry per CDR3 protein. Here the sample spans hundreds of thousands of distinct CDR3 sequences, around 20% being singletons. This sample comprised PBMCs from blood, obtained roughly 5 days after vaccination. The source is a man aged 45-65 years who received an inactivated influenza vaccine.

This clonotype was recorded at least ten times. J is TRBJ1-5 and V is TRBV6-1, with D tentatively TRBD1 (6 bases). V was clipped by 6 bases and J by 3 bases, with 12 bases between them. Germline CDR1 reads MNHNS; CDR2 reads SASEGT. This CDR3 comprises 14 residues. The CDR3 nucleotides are TGTGCCAGCAGCCCCGACAGGAACAATCAGCCCCAGCATTTT. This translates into CASSPDRNNQPQHF.

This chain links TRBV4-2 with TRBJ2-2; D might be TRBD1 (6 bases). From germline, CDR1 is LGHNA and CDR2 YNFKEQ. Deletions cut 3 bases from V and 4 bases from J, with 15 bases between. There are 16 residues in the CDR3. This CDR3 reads CASSQGMDSLTGELFF. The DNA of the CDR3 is TGTGCCAGCAGCCAGGGGATGGACAGCCTCACCGGGGAGCTGTTTTTT.